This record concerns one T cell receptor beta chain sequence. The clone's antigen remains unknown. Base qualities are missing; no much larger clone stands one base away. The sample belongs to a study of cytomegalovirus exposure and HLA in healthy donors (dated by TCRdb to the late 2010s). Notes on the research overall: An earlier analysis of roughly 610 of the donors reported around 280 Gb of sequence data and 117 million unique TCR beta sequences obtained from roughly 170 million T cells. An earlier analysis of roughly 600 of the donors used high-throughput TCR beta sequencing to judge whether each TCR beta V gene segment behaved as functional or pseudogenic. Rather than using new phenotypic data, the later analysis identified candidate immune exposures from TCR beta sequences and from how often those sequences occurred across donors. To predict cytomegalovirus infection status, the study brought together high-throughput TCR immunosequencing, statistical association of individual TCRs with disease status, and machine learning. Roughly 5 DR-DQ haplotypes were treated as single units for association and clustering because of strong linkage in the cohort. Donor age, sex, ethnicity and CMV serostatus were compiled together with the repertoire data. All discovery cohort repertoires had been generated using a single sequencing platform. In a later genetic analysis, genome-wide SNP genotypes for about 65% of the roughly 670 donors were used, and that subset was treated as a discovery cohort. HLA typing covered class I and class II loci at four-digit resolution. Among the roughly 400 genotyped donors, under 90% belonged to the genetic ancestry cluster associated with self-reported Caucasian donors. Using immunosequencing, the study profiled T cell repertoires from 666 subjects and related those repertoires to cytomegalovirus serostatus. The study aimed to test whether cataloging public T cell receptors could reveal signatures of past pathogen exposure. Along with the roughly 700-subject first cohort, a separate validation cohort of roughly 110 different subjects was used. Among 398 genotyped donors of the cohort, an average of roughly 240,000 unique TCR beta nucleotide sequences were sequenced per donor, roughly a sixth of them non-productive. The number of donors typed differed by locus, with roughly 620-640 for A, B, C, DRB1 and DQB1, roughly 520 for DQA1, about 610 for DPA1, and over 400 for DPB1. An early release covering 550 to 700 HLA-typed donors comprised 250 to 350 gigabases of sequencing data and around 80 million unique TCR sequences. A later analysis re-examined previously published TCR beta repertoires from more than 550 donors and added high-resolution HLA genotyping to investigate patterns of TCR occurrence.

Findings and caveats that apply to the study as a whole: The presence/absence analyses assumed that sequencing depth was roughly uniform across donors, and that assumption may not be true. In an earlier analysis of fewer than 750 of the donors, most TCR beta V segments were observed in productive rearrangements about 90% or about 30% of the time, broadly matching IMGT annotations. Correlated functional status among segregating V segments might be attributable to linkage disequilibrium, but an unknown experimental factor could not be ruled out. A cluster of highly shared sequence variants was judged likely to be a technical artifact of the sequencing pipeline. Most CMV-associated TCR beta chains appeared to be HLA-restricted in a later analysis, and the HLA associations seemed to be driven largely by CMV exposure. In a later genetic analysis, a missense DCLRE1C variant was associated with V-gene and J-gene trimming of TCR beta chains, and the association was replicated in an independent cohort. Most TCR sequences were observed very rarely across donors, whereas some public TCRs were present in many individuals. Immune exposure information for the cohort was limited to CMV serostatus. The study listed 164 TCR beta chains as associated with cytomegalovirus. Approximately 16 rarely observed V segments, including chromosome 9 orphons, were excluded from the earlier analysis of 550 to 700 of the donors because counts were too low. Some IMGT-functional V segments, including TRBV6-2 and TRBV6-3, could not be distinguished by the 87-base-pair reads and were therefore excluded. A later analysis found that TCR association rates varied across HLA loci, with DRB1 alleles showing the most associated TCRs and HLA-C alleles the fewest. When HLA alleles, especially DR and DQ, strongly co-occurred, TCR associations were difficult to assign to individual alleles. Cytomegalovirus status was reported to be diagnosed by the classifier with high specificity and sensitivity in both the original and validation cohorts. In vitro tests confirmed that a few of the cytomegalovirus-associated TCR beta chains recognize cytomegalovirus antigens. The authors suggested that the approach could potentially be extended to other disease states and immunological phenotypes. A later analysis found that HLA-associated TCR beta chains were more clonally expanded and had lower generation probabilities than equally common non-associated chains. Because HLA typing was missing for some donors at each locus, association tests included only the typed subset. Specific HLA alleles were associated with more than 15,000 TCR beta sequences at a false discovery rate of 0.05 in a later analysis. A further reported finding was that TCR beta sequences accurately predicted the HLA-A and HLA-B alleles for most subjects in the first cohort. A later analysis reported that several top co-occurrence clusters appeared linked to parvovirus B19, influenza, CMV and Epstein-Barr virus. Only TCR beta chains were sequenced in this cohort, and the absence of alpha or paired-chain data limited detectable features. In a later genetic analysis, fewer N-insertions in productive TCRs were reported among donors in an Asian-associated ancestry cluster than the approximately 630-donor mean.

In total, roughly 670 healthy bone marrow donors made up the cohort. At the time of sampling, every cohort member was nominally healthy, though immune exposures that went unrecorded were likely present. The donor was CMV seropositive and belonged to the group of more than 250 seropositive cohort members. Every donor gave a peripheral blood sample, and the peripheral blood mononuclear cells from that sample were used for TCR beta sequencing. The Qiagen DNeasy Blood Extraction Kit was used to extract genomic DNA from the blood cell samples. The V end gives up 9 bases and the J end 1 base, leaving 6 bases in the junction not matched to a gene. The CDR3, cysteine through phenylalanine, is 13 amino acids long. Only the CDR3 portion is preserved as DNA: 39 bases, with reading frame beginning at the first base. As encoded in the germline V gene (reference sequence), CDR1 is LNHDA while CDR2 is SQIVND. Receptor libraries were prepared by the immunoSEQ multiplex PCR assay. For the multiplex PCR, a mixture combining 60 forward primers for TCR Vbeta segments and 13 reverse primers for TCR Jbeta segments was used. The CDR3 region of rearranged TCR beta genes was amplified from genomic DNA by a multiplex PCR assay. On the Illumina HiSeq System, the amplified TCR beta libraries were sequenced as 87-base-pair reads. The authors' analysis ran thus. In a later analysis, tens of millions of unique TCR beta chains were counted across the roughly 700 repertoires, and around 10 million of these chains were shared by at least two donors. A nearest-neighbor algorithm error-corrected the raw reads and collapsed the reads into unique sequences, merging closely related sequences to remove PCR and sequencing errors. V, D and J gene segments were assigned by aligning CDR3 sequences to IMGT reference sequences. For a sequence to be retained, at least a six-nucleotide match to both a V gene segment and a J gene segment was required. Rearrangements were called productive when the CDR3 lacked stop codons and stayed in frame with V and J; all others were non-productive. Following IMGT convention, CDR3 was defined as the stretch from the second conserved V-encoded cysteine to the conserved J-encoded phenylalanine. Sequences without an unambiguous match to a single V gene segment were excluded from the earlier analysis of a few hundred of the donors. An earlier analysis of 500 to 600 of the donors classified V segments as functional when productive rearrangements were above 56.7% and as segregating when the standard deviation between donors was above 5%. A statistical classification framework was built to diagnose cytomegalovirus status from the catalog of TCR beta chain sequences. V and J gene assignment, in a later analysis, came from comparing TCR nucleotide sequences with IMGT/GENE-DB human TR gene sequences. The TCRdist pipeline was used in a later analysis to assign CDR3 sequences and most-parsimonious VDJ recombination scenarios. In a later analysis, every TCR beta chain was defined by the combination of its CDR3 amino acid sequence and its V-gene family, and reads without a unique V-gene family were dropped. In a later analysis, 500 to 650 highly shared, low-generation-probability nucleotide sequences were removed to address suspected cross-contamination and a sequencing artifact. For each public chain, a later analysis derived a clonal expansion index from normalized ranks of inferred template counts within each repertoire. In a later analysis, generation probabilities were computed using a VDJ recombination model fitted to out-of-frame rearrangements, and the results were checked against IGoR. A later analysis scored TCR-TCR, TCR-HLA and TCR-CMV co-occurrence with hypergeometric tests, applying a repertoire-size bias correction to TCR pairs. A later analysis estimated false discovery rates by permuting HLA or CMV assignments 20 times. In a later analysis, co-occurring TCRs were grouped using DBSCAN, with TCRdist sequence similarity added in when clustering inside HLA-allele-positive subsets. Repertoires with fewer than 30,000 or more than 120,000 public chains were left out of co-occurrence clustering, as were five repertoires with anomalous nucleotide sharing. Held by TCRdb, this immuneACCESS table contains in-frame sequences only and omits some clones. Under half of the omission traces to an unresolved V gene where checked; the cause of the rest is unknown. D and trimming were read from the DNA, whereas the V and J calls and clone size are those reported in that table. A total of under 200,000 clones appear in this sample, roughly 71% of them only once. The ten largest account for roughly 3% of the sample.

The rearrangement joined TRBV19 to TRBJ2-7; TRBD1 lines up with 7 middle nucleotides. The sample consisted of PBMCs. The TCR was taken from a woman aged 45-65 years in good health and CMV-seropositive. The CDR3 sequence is CASRDRYSYEQYF. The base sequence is TGTGCCAGCCGGGACAGATATTCCTACGAGCAGTACTTC.